Below, 13 T cell receptor beta chains from the same sample are listed, as sequenced in a study of T-cell memory formation after mild COVID-19. TCRdb fed the 5' RACE reads into MiXCR, producing one record per CDR3 protein. In the table there are roughly 40,000 distinct CDR3 sequences, 6% to 8% of which are singletons. The sample consisted of PBMCs or a T cell subset sorted from them (not recorded which). The origin of the receptors is a man aged 18 to 30 who had mild COVID-19 (a few samples of this study predate the infection). Cell type and time point are not known.

This clonotype was observed a few times. CDR3 region: CASSPAATETQYF. For the CDR3, the DNA is TGTGCCAGCAGCCCCGCCGCGACGGAGACCCAGTACTTC. The J gene is TRBJ2-5, the V gene TRBV7-3; D call uncertain. Germline V gives CDR1 SGHTA, CDR2 FQGTGA. CDR3 size: 13 residues. Trimming left V 5 bases short and J 5 bases short, with 12 bases between.

CDR3 protein: CASSQDFAVSYGYTF. CDR3 DNA sequence: TGTGCCAGCAGCCAAGATTTTGCAGTCAGCTATGGCTACACCTTC. V and J are TRBV3-1 and TRBJ1-2; D is uncertain. Germline V gene lookup returns CDR1 LGHDT and CDR2 YNNKEL (reference sequence). The CDR3 is 15 amino acids. Trimming removed 0 bases from V and 4 bases from J, with 12 bases in between.

V usage is TRBV6-1 and J usage is TRBJ1-2; tentative D call: TRBD1 (5 bases). The germline CDR1 and CDR2 sequences are MNHNS and SASEGT. With 1 base removed from V and 7 bases from J, the gap between germline ends came to 16 bases. The CDR3 length is 15 residues. The CDR3 coding sequence is TGTGCCAGCAGTGAAGTTCCAGGGATCTTTGGTGGCTACACCTTC. Translation gives CASSEVPGIFGGYTF.

This clonotype was counted between two and nine times. The chain carries TRBV7-2 and TRBJ1-6, with D possibly matching TRBD1 (6 bases). Per germline, CDR1 SGHTA and CDR2 FQGNSA. CDR3 length equals 15 residues. The germline V and J ends were trimmed by 3 bases and 5 bases, with 11 bases remaining between them. In DNA, the CDR3 is TGTGCCAGCAGCTTCCCGGACAGAGATAATTCACCCCTCCACTTT. Translated, it gives CASSFPDRDNSPLHF.

This clonotype was counted ten times or more. This chain uses TRBV10-3 with TRBJ1-4; 9 nucleotides line up with TRBD1. V gave up 11 bases and J gave up 5 bases; unmatched junction bases: 6. Germline assignment: CDR1 ENHRY and CDR2 SYGVKD. The CDR3 sequence is 13 residues long. CDR3 nucleotides: TGTGCCTCAAGACAGGGGGAGAATGAAAAACTGTTTTTT. Its translation is CASRQGENEKLFF.

This clonotype has at least ten counts. The chain joins TRBV10-1 to TRBJ2-3; possibly TRBD1 or TRBD2 for D (5 bases each). Germline CDR1 is WNHNN and CDR2 is SYGVQD (reference sequence). The V end was cut by 9 bases, the J end by 2 bases, with 15 bases between. This CDR3 has 14 amino acids. CDR3 residues: CASPKKGTTDTQYF. CDR3 DNA: TGCGCCAGTCCTAAAAAGGGGACCACAGATACGCAGTATTTT.

This clonotype turned up a few times. The chain uses TRBV5-1 and TRBJ2-3; perhaps D is TRBD1 or TRBD2 (6 bases each). The CDR3 runs 14 residues. Germline values: CDR1 SGHRS, CDR2 YFSETQ. Trimming removed 7 bases at V and 4 bases at J, with 16 bases between. CDR3 in amino acids: CASLDIGGADTQYF. The CDR3 nucleotides read TGCGCCAGCTTGGACATCGGGGGCGCAGATACGCAGTATTTT.

This clonotype was picked up a small number of times. The chain couples TRBV5-1 to TRBJ2-1; 7 bases are shared with TRBD2. Germline CDR1 reads SGHRS; CDR2 reads YFSETQ. Germline trimming cut 3 bases from V and 2 bases from J; bases unmatched to any gene: 5. The CDR3 loop spans 15 amino acids. The CDR3 reads CASSSHGGTYNEQFF. In nucleotides, the CDR3 is TGCGCCAGCAGCTCCCACGGGGGGACCTACAATGAGCAGTTCTTC.

This clonotype turned up a few times. V usage is TRBV29-1 and J usage is TRBJ2-5, with TRBD1 as a possible D gene (7 bases). The CDR3 consists of 13 residues. Germline V gene lookup returns CDR1 SQVTM and CDR2 ANQGSEA. V was trimmed by 6 bases and J by 2 bases, leaving 13 bases between them. The CDR3 region is CSVAGQQQETQYF. The CDR3 DNA reads as TGCAGCGTCGCGGGACAGCAACAAGAGACCCAGTACTTC.

The chain uses TRBV4-3 and TRBJ1-1, with D possibly TRBD1 on 6 matching bases. Germline V gene sequence: CDR1 LGHNA, CDR2 YSLEER. The CDR3 has 14 amino acids. V dropped 3 bases and J dropped 1 base, with 9 bases sitting between them. The DNA of the CDR3 is TGCGCCAGCAGCCATACGGACAGGAACACTGAAGCTTTCTTT. It translates to CASSHTDRNTEAFF.

This clonotype came up a few times. CDR3 amino acids: CASGPSGTFYEQYF. The CDR3 DNA is TGTGCCAGCGGGCCTAGCGGGACTTTTTACGAGCAGTACTTC. The chain uses TRBV12-3 or TRBV12-4 and TRBJ2-7; 9 bases map to TRBD2. The CDR3 is 14 amino acids. Trimming took 8 bases from V and 4 from J; bases not matched to a gene: 9.

This clonotype turned up a few times. The chain is built from TRBV20-1 and TRBJ2-1; 9 bases align to TRBD2. Germline V CDR1 and CDR2: DFQATT, SNEGSKA (reference sequence). Trimming at V came to 0 bases and at J to 2 bases, leaving 5 bases not matched to a gene. The CDR3 runs to 16 residues. CDR3 nucleotides: TGCAGTGCTAGAGATCCCTTAGCGGGGGCCTACAATGAGCAGTTCTTC. Translating it yields CSARDPLAGAYNEQFF.

There are many counts of this clonotype. The rearrangement links TRBV2 to TRBJ2-5, with D uncertain. Trimming removed 3 bases at V and 5 bases at J, with 13 bases between. This CDR3 contains 14 residues. In germline, CDR1 is SNHLY, CDR2 FYNNEI. CDR3 residues: CASSEVVPKETQYF. The CDR3 DNA follows: TGTGCCAGCAGTGAGGTAGTCCCCAAGGAGACCCAGTACTTC. The full variable domain, with the rest looked up from reference TRBV2 and TRBJ2-5, is EPEVTQTPSHQVTQMGQEVILRCVPISNHLYFYWYRQILGQKVEFLVSFYNNEISEKSEIFDDQFSVERPDGSNFTLKIRSTKLEDSAMYFCASSEVVPKETQYFGPGTRLLVL.